What follows are 16 T cell receptor beta chains derived from one specimen sequenced in a study of cytomegalovirus exposure and HLA in healthy donors. Both 60 Vbeta primers and 13 Jbeta primers went into the PCR. Clones were read by immunoSEQ multiplex PCR, and TCRdb kept only the in-frame ones, dropping some. The sample contains roughly 120,000 clones, 74% of which appear only once. Sequencing was done on a sample of PBMCs. Source of these receptors: a woman aged 45-59 years in good health and CMV-seropositive.

The chain has TRBV29-1 and TRBJ1-1; D remains ambiguous. Trimming pared 0 bases from V and 9 bases from J, leaving 17 bases between. This CDR3 has 14 residues. CDR1 is SQVTM and CDR2 is ANQGSEA in the germline V gene. The CDR3: CSVEEEGVSVKAFF. CDR3 bases: TGCAGCGTTGAAGAGGAGGGCGTAAGTGTAAAAGCTTTCTTT. The variable domain in full, with the rest retrieved from reference TRBV29-1 and TRBJ1-1, is SAVISQKPSRDICQRGTSLTIQCQVDSQVTMMFWYRQQPGQSLTLIATANQGSEATYESGFVIDKFPISRPNLTFSTLTVSNMSPEDSSIYLCSVEEEGVSVKAFFGQGTRLTVV.

This clone was seen once. The chain couples TRBV6-5 to TRBJ1-2; unclear D gene. V lost 0 bases, J lost 8 bases, and 13 bases lay in between. The CDR3 is 14 residues long. The germline gives CDR1 MNHEY, CDR2 SVGAGI. The CDR3 loop is CASSYSSRGGGYTF. Written as DNA, the CDR3 is TGTGCCAGCAGTTACTCGAGTCGGGGTGGAGGCTACACCTTC.

This chain uses TRBV30 with TRBJ1-4, with a possible D match to TRBD1 (6 bases). The CDR3 extends over 15 amino acids. V was pared by 0 bases and J by 3 bases, with 11 bases between. CDR1 and CDR2 (germline): GTSNPN, SVGIG (reference sequence). The chain's CDR3 is CAWSVYRAPNEKLFF. DNA for the CDR3: TGTGCCTGGAGTGTCTACAGGGCCCCTAATGAAAAACTGTTTTTT.

The rearrangement joins TRBV4-1 to TRBJ2-7, with TRBD1 matching over 8 bases. This CDR3 region has 15 residues. V dropped 1 base and J dropped 3; count of bases not matched to a gene: 5. CDR1 and CDR2 (germline): MGHRA, YSYEKL. The CDR3 bases are TGCGCCAGCAGCCAAGTTCAGACAGGGGACTACGAGCAGTACTTC. Translation gives CASSQVQTGDYEQYF.

The chain carries TRBV2 and TRBJ1-2, with TRBD1 as a possible D gene (6 bases). CDR1 and CDR2 (germline): SNHLY, FYNNEI. The CDR3 covers 13 residues. V lost 6 bases and J 4 bases, leaving 12 bases between the germline ends. The CDR3: CASSNRGFYGYTF. CDR3 sequence (DNA): TGTGCCAGCAGCAATAGGGGGTTCTATGGCTACACCTTC.

This sequence joins TRBV2 and TRBJ1-2; D unclear. Trimming shortened V by 5 bases and J by 0 bases, and 13 bases separated the two germline ends. CDR3 length: 15 residues. Germline CDR1 and CDR2: SNHLY and FYNNEI. Here the CDR3 DNA reads TGTGCCAGCAGTAGTAGTCCGCTGACTAACTATGGCTACACCTTC. The encoded protein is CASSSSPLTNYGYTF.

This rearrangement joins TRBV19 to TRBJ1-2, with TRBD1 identical over 7 bases. V dropped 2 bases and J dropped 4; count of bases not matched to a gene: 16. CDR3 length: 18 amino acids. The germline V gene has CDR1 LNHDA and CDR2 SQIVND (reference sequence). CDR3 nucleotide sequence: TGTGCCAGTAGTATATGGGTTGAAAGGTGGACAGGAGGCTATGGCTACACCTTC. Its protein is CASSIWVERWTGGYGYTF.

The chain recombines TRBV19 with TRBJ2-3; 7 bases map to TRBD2. Per the germline V gene, CDR1 is LNHDA and CDR2 is SQIVND (reference sequence). This CDR3 has 16 residues. V lost 1 base to trimming and J lost 3 bases; unmatched junction nucleotides: 7. The chain's CDR3 is CASSIGGRGWTDTQYF. The CDR3 DNA sequence: TGTGCCAGTAGTATAGGCGGGAGAGGTTGGACAGATACGCAGTATTTT.

The chain couples TRBV5-1 to TRBJ2-5; 11 bases fit TRBD2. The CDR3 loop spans 14 amino acids. The V segment lost 0 bases and the J segment 5 bases; nucleotides outside the gene matches: 0. The germline V gene encodes CDR1 SGHRS and CDR2 YFSETQ. Here the CDR3 DNA reads TGCGCCAGCAGCTTGGGGACTAGCGGGGAGACCCAGTACTTC. This codes for CASSLGTSGETQYF.

In its sample, this clone was seen a few times. The chain employs TRBV5-1 and TRBJ2-1, with 7 bases fitting TRBD1. The length of the CDR3 is 13 residues. CDR1 is SGHRS and CDR2 is YFSETQ in the germline V gene. The V gene end was trimmed by 2 bases and the J gene end by 8 bases; junction bases not matched to a gene: 4. The DNA of the CDR3 is TGCGCCAGCAGCTTAGACAGGGAAGATGAGCAGTTCTTC. This codes for CASSLDREDEQFF.

J is TRBJ1-3 and V is TRBV30, with TRBD1 identical over 11 bases. Trimming took 3 bases from V and 0 from J; bases not matched to a gene: 10. The V gene's germline CDR1 is GTSNPN and CDR2 SVGIG (reference sequence). The CDR3 is 18 amino acids. CDR3 nucleotides: TGTGCCTGGAGGGCCGGGACAGGGGGATCTCACTCTGGAAACACCATATATTTT. It is translated as CAWRAGTGGSHSGNTIYF.

The genes are TRBV30 and TRBJ1-1; TRBD1 is a possible D gene (5 bases). The germline gives CDR1 GTSNPN, CDR2 SVGIG (reference sequence). This CDR3 is built from 12 residues. V lost 2 bases and J lost 8, with 12 bases in between. The CDR3 sequence is CAWSLGAAEAFF. CDR3 bases: TGTGCCTGGAGTCTAGGGGCAGCGGAAGCTTTCTTT.

The V call is TRBV14, the J call TRBJ2-1, with unresolved D. From germline, CDR1 is SGHDN and CDR2 FVKESK. The CDR3 is 15 residues long. V was pared by 0 bases and J by 3 bases, with 9 bases between. CDR3 amino acids: CASSQDRSVYNEQFF. In DNA form, the CDR3 reads TGTGCCAGCAGCCAAGATCGCTCGGTCTACAATGAGCAGTTCTTC.

The chain couples TRBV7-2 to TRBJ2-7; TRBD2 aligns across 14 bases. CDR3 length equals 18 residues. Germline CDR1 is SGHTA and CDR2 is FQGNSA. V shed 5 bases and J 0 bases; nucleotides not matched to a gene: 9. For the CDR3, the DNA is TGTGCCAGCAGCAAAGGACTAGCGGGAGGATGGAGCTCCTACGAGCAGTACTTC. Its translation: CASSKGLAGGWSSYEQYF.

This clone was seen only once. Written as DNA, the CDR3 is TGTGCCAGCAGCTTCGACCCCTTACCGAGACAGGGGTTTAACACTGAAGCTTTCTTT. Amino acid sequence: CASSFDPLPRQGFNTEAFF. The J gene is TRBJ1-1, the V gene TRBV7-2; TRBD1 agrees at 8 bases. CDR1 is SGHTA, CDR2 FQGNSA, per germline. The CDR3 has 19 amino acids. The V gene end was trimmed by 3 bases and the J gene end by 2 bases; junction bases not matched to a gene: 17.

V gene TRBV7-6 combines with J gene TRBJ1-4; 7 nucleotides match TRBD1. V shed 4 bases and J 4 bases; nucleotides not matched to a gene: 6. Germline CDR1 is SGHVS and CDR2 is FNYEAQ. This CDR3 spans 15 amino acids. In DNA form, the CDR3 reads TGTGCCAGCAGCTCCACCGGGACAGATAATGAAAAACTGTTTTTT. Translation gives CASSSTGTDNEKLFF.